What follows are 16 T cell receptor beta chains derived from one specimen sequenced in a study of B cell selection in AIRE deficiency. Sequenced by immunoSEQ multiplex PCR; TCRdb stores in-frame clones only, minus some. The data hold some 21,000 clones, with about 94% observed a single time. Sorted regulatory T cells were CD4-positive, CD25-high and CD127-low or negative. Sequenced sample: Tregs sorted from PBMCs. These receptor sequences come from a human donor with AIRE deficiency.

About this clone itself: A read error may produce the germline difference seen at one junction end. The chain links TRBV7-9 to TRBJ1-1, with D uncertain. This CDR3 is built from 12 residues. CDR1 is SEHNR, CDR2 FQNEAQ, per germline (reference sequence). The CDR3 reads CASSRIVADAFF. DNA of the CDR3: TGTGCCAGCAGCCGGATAGTGGCTGATGCTTTCTTT.

This sequence joins TRBV11-2 and TRBJ2-1; D may be TRBD2 (5 bases). V lost 1 base, J lost 0 bases, and 10 bases lay in between. Germline V CDR1 and CDR2: SGHAT, FQNNGV. The CDR3 length is 16 residues. This CDR3 reads CASSLGLGSSYNEQFF. In DNA, the CDR3 is TGTGCCAGCAGCTTAGGGTTGGGGAGCTCCTACAATGAGCAGTTCTTC.

The genes are TRBV29-1 and TRBJ2-1; 12 nucleotides agree with TRBD2. This CDR3 has 15 amino acids. Germline assignment: CDR1 SQVTM and CDR2 ANQGSEA. After removal of 3 bases from V and 7 bases from J, the junction contained 7 bases not matched to a gene. CDR3 bases: TGCAGCGTTGAGGGTCTAGCGGGAGGGGGGAATGAGCAGTTCTTC. It specifies CSVEGLAGGGNEQFF.

The chain recombines TRBV6-4 with TRBJ2-2; 8 bases align to TRBD1. Germline CDR1 is MRHNA and CDR2 is SNTAGT. With 6 bases clipped from V and 4 bases from J, the junction kept 1 base outside the gene matches. The CDR3 extends over 13 amino acids. In DNA form, the CDR3 reads TGTGCCAGCAGAGGACAGGGCACCGGGGAGCTGTTTTTT. Translated: CASRGQGTGELFF.

V usage is TRBV7-8 and J usage is TRBJ1-5; the D is unclear. Germline CDR1 is SGHVS and CDR2 is FQNEAQ. Trimming shortened V by 5 bases and J by 0 bases, and 8 bases separated the two germline ends. The CDR3 is made up of 14 amino acids. CDR3: CASSRTNSNQPQHF. CDR3 DNA sequence: TGTGCCAGCAGCCGTACTAATAGCAATCAGCCCCAGCATTTT.

V gene TRBV28 combines with J gene TRBJ2-1; D is ambiguous. From germline, CDR1 is MDHEN and CDR2 SYDVKM. This CDR3 region has 11 residues. Deletions cut 2 bases from V and 10 bases from J, with 6 bases between. The CDR3: CASSLAPEQFF. The CDR3 DNA follows: TGTGCCAGCAGTTTAGCCCCGGAGCAGTTCTTC.

This clone has just one count. This chain uses TRBV7-8 with TRBJ2-5; D uncertain. TRBJ2-7 matches the DNA end more closely, so the J call is doubtful. From germline, CDR1 is SGHVS and CDR2 FQNEAQ. The CDR3 consists of 14 residues. The CDR3 is CASSLRPSSYEQYF. CDR3 coding DNA: TGTGCCAGCAGCTTAAGACCCAGCTCCTACGAGCAGTACTTC.

This clone was counted a single time. V gene TRBV2 combines with J gene TRBJ2-3; 10 bases map to TRBD1. The CDR3 has 16 amino acids. The V and J ends lost 4 bases and 5 bases, in that order; junction bases with no gene match: 9. The germline CDR1 and CDR2 sequences are SNHLY and FYNNEI. Here the CDR3 reads CASSGRDRGHGDTQYF. In DNA form, the CDR3 reads TGTGCCAGCAGTGGCCGGGACAGGGGACATGGAGATACGCAGTATTTT. Full variable domain (rest looked up from reference TRBV2 and TRBJ2-3): EPEVTQTPSHQVTQMGQEVILRCVPISNHLYFYWYRQILGQKVEFLVSFYNNEISEKSEIFDDQFSVERPDGSNFTLKIRSTKLEDSAMYFCASSGRDRGHGDTQYFGPGTRLTVL.

This sequence joins TRBV5-4 and TRBJ2-7; perhaps TRBD1 as D (7 bases). Looked up from germline, CDR1 is SGHNT and CDR2 is YYREEE (reference sequence). Deletions cut 4 bases from V and 0 bases from J, with 11 bases between. The CDR3 is 14 residues long. The CDR3: CASSRRDSSYEQYF. DNA of the CDR3: TGTGCCAGCAGCCGGAGGGACAGCTCCTACGAGCAGTACTTC.

The CDR3 bases are TGTGCCAGTAGGAGGTTAGCGGGTACCACTGAAGCTTTCTTT. It yields the protein CASRRLAGTTEAFF. The chain recombines TRBV19 with TRBJ1-1; D gene uncertain. The V end was cut by 6 bases, the J end by 4 bases, with 15 bases between. Per germline, CDR1 LNHDA and CDR2 SQIVND (reference sequence). This CDR3 contains 14 residues.

The chain employs TRBV9 and TRBJ2-3; a weak D match, TRBD1 (5 bases). There are 15 residues in the CDR3. With 0 bases removed from V and 4 bases from J, the gap between germline ends came to 12 bases. Per the germline V gene, CDR1 is SGDLS and CDR2 is YYNGEE. The CDR3 loop reads CASSVVARASDTQYF. CDR3 coding DNA: TGTGCCAGCAGCGTAGTAGCCAGGGCGTCAGATACGCAGTATTTT.

The V call is TRBV29-1, the J call TRBJ2-7; 8 nucleotides match TRBD1. The trim removed 7 bases at V and 5 bases at J, leaving 13 bases unmatched. CDR3 length equals 14 residues. Germline loops: CDR1 SQVTM, CDR2 ANQGSEA. CDR3 loop: CSARGRGPWDEQYF. As DNA, the CDR3 is TGCAGCGCCCGAGGCAGGGGGCCTTGGGACGAGCAGTACTTC.

The chain carries TRBV2 and TRBJ1-2, with D possibly being TRBD1 (5 bases). The ends were cut back, 10 bases at V and 5 bases at J, with 14 bases in the middle. Per the germline V gene, CDR1 is SNHLY and CDR2 is FYNNEI. CDR3 length: 12 residues. The CDR3 spells CATSGEAYGYTF. In nucleotides, the CDR3 is TGTGCCACCTCGGGGGAAGCGTATGGCTACACCTTC.

The V call is TRBV7-9, the J call TRBJ1-2; the D is unclear. The CDR3 spans 14 residues. Trimming pared 5 bases from V and 5 bases from J, leaving 15 bases between. Per germline, CDR1 SEHNR and CDR2 FQNEAQ (reference sequence). As DNA, the CDR3 is TGTGCCAGCAGCCTTGCCGGGATGTTATATGGCTACACCTTC. The encoded protein is CASSLAGMLYGYTF.

This clone appeared once. This chain uses TRBV21-1 with TRBJ1-1. TRBV21-1 is described as a pseudogene. The CDR3 is 12 residues long. As DNA, the CDR3 is TGTGCCAGCAGCCTCAGAGGCACTGAAGCTTTCTTT. Its protein product is CASSLRGTEAFF.

The V gene is TRBV19, the J gene TRBJ1-1; 7 bases line up with TRBD1. CDR3 size: 14 residues. CDR1 is LNHDA and CDR2 is SQIVND in the germline V gene (reference sequence). Trimming at V came to 5 bases and at J to 8 bases, leaving 11 bases not matched to a gene. CDR3 in amino acids: CASSPREGASEAFF. In DNA form, the CDR3 reads TGTGCCAGTAGTCCCCGTGAGGGGGCTTCGGAAGCTTTCTTT.